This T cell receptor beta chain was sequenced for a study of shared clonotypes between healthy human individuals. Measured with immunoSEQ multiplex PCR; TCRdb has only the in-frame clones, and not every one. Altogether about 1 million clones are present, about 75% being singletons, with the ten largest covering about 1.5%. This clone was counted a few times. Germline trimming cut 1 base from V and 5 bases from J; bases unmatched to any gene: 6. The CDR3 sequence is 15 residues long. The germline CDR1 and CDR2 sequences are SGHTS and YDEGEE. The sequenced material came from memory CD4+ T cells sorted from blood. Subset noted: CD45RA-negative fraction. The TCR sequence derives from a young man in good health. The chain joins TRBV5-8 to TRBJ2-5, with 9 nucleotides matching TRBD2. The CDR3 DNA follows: TGTGCCAGCAGCTTGTTAGCGGGAGATGTCGAGACCCAGTACTTC. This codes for CASSLLAGDVETQYF. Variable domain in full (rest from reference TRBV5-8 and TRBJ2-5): EAGVTQSPTHLIKTRGQQATLRCSPISGHTSVYWYQQALGLGLQFLLWYDEGEERNRGNFPPRFSGRQFPNYSSELNVNALELEDSALYLCASSLLAGDVETQYFGPGTRLLVL.